This T cell receptor (beta chain) was observed in a study of cytomegalovirus exposure and HLA in healthy donors (dated by TCRdb to about 2017). For context, the study as a whole: An earlier analysis of about 530 of the donors reported approximately 280 Gb of sequence data and 117 million unique TCR beta sequences obtained from around 190 million T cells. Around 300 gigabases of sequencing data and approximately 93 million unique TCR sequences were included in an early release covering roughly 600 HLA-typed donors. The genetic ancestry cluster associated with self-reported Caucasian donors included 81% of the 350 to 500 genotyped donors. The study was designed to test whether signatures of past pathogen exposure could be identified by cataloging public T cell receptors. The T cell repertoires of 666 subjects were profiled by immunosequencing and related to cytomegalovirus serostatus. Along with the approximately 700-subject first cohort, a separate validation cohort of around 110 different subjects was used. To predict cytomegalovirus infection status, the study brought together high-throughput TCR immunosequencing, statistical association of individual TCRs with disease status, and machine learning. A later analysis re-analyzed previously published TCR beta repertoires from 550 to 700 donors and added high-resolution HLA genotyping to study TCR occurrence patterns. In the later analysis, no new phenotypic data were used to find candidate immune exposures; instead, reliance was placed on TCR beta sequences and their occurrence across donors. An earlier analysis of some 600 of the donors applied high-throughput TCR beta sequencing to assess whether each TCR beta V gene segment acted as functional or pseudogenic. Alongside the repertoire data, information on donor age, sex, ethnicity and CMV serostatus was compiled. Genome-wide SNP genotypes for about three fifths of the roughly 670 donors were used in a later genetic analysis, which treated that subset as a discovery cohort. Every discovery cohort repertoire had been produced on one sequencing platform. HLA typing included class I and class II loci at four-digit resolution. Typing coverage differed by locus: A, B, C, DRB1 and DQB1 were typed in about 620-640 donors, DQA1 in 522, DPA1 in 606, and DPB1 in 400 to 480. A few DR-DQ haplotypes were handled as single units for association and clustering because linkage in the cohort was strong. On average, approximately 250,000 unique TCR beta nucleotide sequences were sequenced per donor among a few hundred genotyped donors of the cohort, with roughly 18% of those sequences being non-productive. Broad study findings and their caveats: An earlier analysis of approximately 590 of the donors showed that most TCR beta V segments appeared in productive rearrangements either about 87% or about 30% of the time, which broadly matched IMGT annotations. Cytomegalovirus status was reported to be diagnosed by the classifier with high specificity and sensitivity in both the original and validation cohorts. In a later analysis, most CMV-associated TCR beta chains were found to appear HLA-restricted, with HLA associations seemingly driven largely by CMV exposure. Linkage disequilibrium might explain the correlated functional status among segregating V segments, but an unknown experimental factor could not be excluded. When HLA alleles, especially DR and DQ, strongly co-occurred, attributing TCR associations to individual alleles was difficult. A further reported finding was that TCR beta sequences accurately predicted the HLA-A and HLA-B alleles for most subjects in the first cohort. Sequencing depth was assumed to be roughly uniform across donors in the presence/absence analyses, though that assumption may not hold. According to the authors, the approach could potentially be generalized to other disease states and immunological phenotypes. In vitro tests confirmed that three of the cytomegalovirus-associated TCR beta chains recognize cytomegalovirus antigens. An association between a missense DCLRE1C variant and V-gene and J-gene trimming of TCR beta chains was found in a later genetic analysis and replicated in an independent cohort. HLA typing was unavailable for some donors at each locus, so association tests used only the typed subset. This cohort had only TCR beta chains sequenced, and the lack of alpha or paired-chain data limited which features could be detected. Because counts were too low, 15 to 20 rarely observed V segments, including chromosome 9 orphons, were left out of the earlier analysis of about 620 of the donors. In the study, approximately 160 TCR beta chains were listed as associated with cytomegalovirus. According to a later analysis, TCR association rates differed among HLA loci, with DRB1 alleles showing the most associated TCRs and HLA-C alleles showing the fewest. While some public TCRs were present in many individuals, most TCR sequences turned up only very rarely across donors. Some IMGT-functional V segments, including TRBV6-2 and TRBV6-3, could not be distinguished by the 87-base-pair reads and were therefore excluded. At a false discovery rate of 0.05, a later analysis linked fewer than 20,000 TCR beta sequences to specific HLA alleles. Compared with equally common non-associated chains, HLA-associated TCR beta chains in a later analysis were more clonally expanded and had lower generation probabilities. In a later analysis, several top co-occurrence clusters were reported to appear linked to parvovirus B19, influenza, CMV and Epstein-Barr virus. The sequencing pipeline was judged likely to have produced a cluster of highly shared sequence variants as a technical artifact. For the cohort, immune exposure information was limited to CMV serostatus. According to a later genetic analysis, donors in an Asian-associated ancestry cluster had fewer N-insertions in productive TCRs than the roughly 670-donor mean.

This clone was recorded once. Its antigen remains unidentified. The record has no base qualities; no much larger clone is one base away. V is pared back by 0 bases and J by 6 bases, with 10 bases lying between the germline termini. The CDR3 contains 14 residues, cysteine and phenylalanine counted. The kept DNA is CDR3 alone, 42 bases in frame from the first base. From the germline V gene, CDR1 is SGHDN and CDR2 is FVKESK. The cohort consisted of 600 or so healthy bone marrow donors. At the time of sampling, every cohort member was nominally healthy, though immune exposures that went unrecorded were likely present. The donor was CMV seropositive and was included in the group of approximately 310 seropositive cohort members. Each donor provided a peripheral blood sample, and peripheral blood mononuclear cells were used for TCR beta sequencing. Genomic DNA was extracted from the blood cell samples with the Qiagen DNeasy Blood Extraction Kit.

Receptor libraries were prepared by the immunoSEQ multiplex PCR assay. The multiplex PCR relied on a mix of 60 forward primers for TCR Vbeta segments and 13 reverse primers for TCR Jbeta segments. Amplification of the CDR3 region of rearranged TCR beta genes was performed with a multiplex PCR assay on genomic DNA. On the Illumina HiSeq System, the amplified TCR beta libraries were sequenced as 87-base-pair reads. On the study's bioinformatics: In a later analysis, some 80 million unique TCR beta chains were counted across the roughly 670 repertoires, and about 9.9 million of these chains were shared by at least two donors. A nearest-neighbor algorithm error-corrected the raw reads and collapsed the reads into unique sequences, merging closely related sequences to remove PCR and sequencing errors. V, D and J gene segments were assigned by aligning CDR3 sequences to IMGT reference sequences. Each retained sequence needed at least a six-nucleotide match to both a V gene segment and a J gene segment. Rearrangements were called productive when the CDR3 lacked stop codons and stayed in frame with V and J; all others were non-productive. Following IMGT convention, CDR3 was defined as the stretch from the second conserved V-encoded cysteine up to the conserved J-encoded phenylalanine. Sequences without an unambiguous match to a single V gene segment were excluded from the earlier analysis of about 600 of the donors. In an earlier analysis of about 590 of the donors, a V segment was called functional when productive rearrangements were above 56.7%, and segregating when the standard deviation between donors exceeded 5%. A statistical classification framework was developed to diagnose cytomegalovirus status using the catalog of TCR beta chain sequences. V and J gene assignment, in a later analysis, came from comparing TCR nucleotide sequences with IMGT/GENE-DB human TR gene sequences. The TCRdist pipeline was used in a later analysis to assign CDR3 sequences and most-parsimonious VDJ recombination scenarios. In a later analysis, every TCR beta chain was defined by the combination of its CDR3 amino acid sequence and its V-gene family, and reads without a unique V-gene family were dropped. A later analysis removed nearly 600 highly shared, low-generation-probability nucleotide sequences to deal with suspected cross-contamination and a sequencing artifact. For each public chain, a later analysis derived a clonal expansion index from normalized ranks of inferred template counts within each repertoire. In a later analysis, generation probabilities were computed using a VDJ recombination model fitted to out-of-frame rearrangements, and the results were checked against IGoR. A later analysis scored TCR-TCR, TCR-HLA and TCR-CMV co-occurrence with hypergeometric tests, applying a repertoire-size bias correction to TCR pairs. False discovery rates were estimated in a later analysis by permuting HLA or CMV assignments 20 times. A later analysis grouped co-occurring TCRs with DBSCAN, adding TCRdist sequence similarity when clustering within HLA-allele-positive subsets. Repertoires with fewer than 30,000 or more than 120,000 public chains, plus five repertoires with anomalous nucleotide sharing, were excluded from co-occurrence clustering. TCRdb retrieved this table from immuneACCESS and kept in-frame rearrangements only. Not all clones are present; in checked studies, unresolved V genes account for under half, and no reason is known for the remainder. V and J calls and clone size are given by that table; D and trimming were obtained from the DNA. Within this sample are 75,000 to 90,000 clones, with approximately 79% of them counted one time only. Around a fifth of the sample goes to the ten largest clones.

This sequence uses TRBV14 and TRBJ2-3; TRBD2 could be the D gene, as 6 bases match. The sample taken for sequencing was PBMCs. This receptor was identified in a woman aged 40 to 49 in good health and CMV-seropositive. The nucleotide sequence reads TGTGCCAGCAGCCAAGATGGCGGGGCGGATACGCAGTATTTT. The translation is CASSQDGGADTQYF.